Each of the 24 T cell receptor beta chains below was sequenced from the same sample in a study of blood T cell repertoires in COVID-19. The protocol was immunoSEQ multiplex PCR, while the TCRdb copy is restricted to in-frame clones and leaves out a portion. The data show fewer than 300,000 clones, just over 90% seen once. Input material: peripheral blood. These receptors were collected from a woman aged 25 to 39 with COVID-19, enrolled during active disease.

This clone was recorded only once. This chain joins TRBV11-2 and TRBJ1-2; 7 nucleotides match TRBD1. Trimming at V came to 0 bases and at J to 0 bases, leaving 4 bases not matched to a gene. CDR1 is SGHAT and CDR2 is FQNNGV in the germline V gene. The CDR3 runs 16 residues. Here the CDR3 reads CASSLDRDSANYGYTF. In DNA form, the CDR3 reads TGTGCCAGCAGCTTAGATCGGGACAGCGCTAACTATGGCTACACCTTC.

This clone is a singleton in its sample. The chain joins TRBV10-1 to TRBJ1-3; 7 nucleotides match TRBD1. CDR1 WNHNN and CDR2 SYGVQD come from the germline V gene (reference sequence). The V and J ends lost 5 bases and 4 bases, in that order; junction bases with no gene match: 2. The CDR3 is made up of 13 amino acids. The CDR3 reads CASSKGGGNTIYF. The CDR3 nucleotides are TGCGCCAGCAGTAAAGGGGGCGGAAACACCATATATTTT.

The chain couples TRBV19 to TRBJ2-1; 8 nucleotides line up with TRBD2. The V gene's germline CDR1 is LNHDA and CDR2 SQIVND (reference sequence). Losses at the gene ends were 4 bases for V and 5 bases for J; bases not matched to a gene: 7. The CDR3 is 15 amino acids. The CDR3 is CASSRTSSGHNEQFF. As DNA, the CDR3 is TGTGCCAGTAGTAGGACTAGCTCAGGCCACAATGAGCAGTTCTTC.

Worth noting for this clone: Distinct nucleotide sequences in the sample also encode this CDR3. The chain employs TRBV24-1 and TRBJ2-2; 7 nucleotides match TRBD1. CDR1 and CDR2 (germline): KGHDR, SFDVKD. J lost 2 bases, V lost 7 bases, and 3 bases had no gene match. This CDR3 is built from 14 residues. CDR3 sequence: CATRNRGNTGELFF. The CDR3, as DNA: TGTGCCACCAGGAACAGGGGTAACACCGGGGAGCTGTTTTTT.

The chain has TRBV19 and TRBJ1-3; D ambiguous. The germline V gene encodes CDR1 LNHDA and CDR2 SQIVND (reference sequence). The CDR3 has 15 residues. Deletions cut 1 base from V and 0 bases from J, with 7 bases between. The CDR3, as DNA: TGTGCCAGTAGTATAGGTTGGAGCTCTGGAAACACCATATATTTT. This sequence encodes CASSIGWSSGNTIYF.

The chain uses TRBV5-4 and TRBJ1-1; no clear D gene. The germline CDR1 and CDR2 sequences are SGHNT and YYREEE (reference sequence). The V end lost 0 bases, the J end lost 5 bases, and 8 bases lay between the germline ends. This CDR3 has 13 residues. CDR3 in amino acids: CASSLDGRTEAFF. CDR3 DNA: TGTGCCAGCAGCTTGGATGGGAGAACTGAAGCTTTCTTT.

This clone turned up a few times. The chain recombines TRBV18 with TRBJ2-7; tentative D call: TRBD1 (6 bases). The germline V gene has CDR1 KGHSH and CDR2 LQKENI. V lost 3 bases and J lost 5, with 20 bases in between. This CDR3 has 16 residues. This chain's CDR3 is CASSPQSVSGDNEQYF. In DNA form, the CDR3 reads TGTGCCAGCTCACCCCAATCGGTTTCTGGGGACAACGAGCAGTACTTC.

This chain links TRBV24-1 with TRBJ2-3; TRBD2 might be the D (7 bases). Looked up from germline, CDR1 is KGHDR and CDR2 is SFDVKD. Trimming cost V 7 bases and J 4 bases, with 17 bases left between them. This CDR3 has 15 residues. CDR3 bases: TGTGCCACCAGCCCTTCGGGGGAGGGGGCAGATACGCAGTATTTT. Translating gives CATSPSGEGADTQYF.

The chain recombines TRBV11-2 with TRBJ2-1; weak D call: TRBD2 (5 bases). CDR3 length: 13 residues. V was trimmed by 5 bases and J by 10 bases, leaving 15 bases between them. Germline V gene data show CDR1 as SGHAT and CDR2 as FQNNGV. CDR3 DNA: TGTGCCAGCAGCCAGACCGGGGTCCTAGAGCAGTTCTTC. Translated: CASSQTGVLEQFF.

J is TRBJ2-1 and V is TRBV6-5; TRBD2 matches at 10 bases. CDR1 and CDR2 (germline): MNHEY, SVGAGI. Losses at the gene ends were 6 bases for V and 6 bases for J; bases not matched to a gene: 8. The CDR3 totals 15 residues. CDR3 DNA sequence: TGTGCCAGCAGGCCCATAGCGGGAGGATCCAATGAGCAGTTCTTC. Translation gives CASRPIAGGSNEQFF.

The chain joins TRBV10-3 to TRBJ2-1, with a weak D call TRBD2 (5 bases). V was trimmed by 2 bases and J by 0 bases, leaving 8 bases between them. This CDR3 spans 15 amino acids. The germline V gene encodes CDR1 ENHRY and CDR2 SYGVKD. The chain's CDR3 is CAISEASLSYNEQFF. CDR3 nucleotides: TGTGCCATCAGTGAGGCTAGCCTCTCCTACAATGAGCAGTTCTTC.

This clone was seen just once. The chain combines TRBV28 with TRBJ1-1; 8 bases map to TRBD1. V lost 7 bases to trimming and J lost 5 bases; unmatched junction nucleotides: 12. Germline V gene lookup returns CDR1 MDHEN and CDR2 SYDVKM. CDR3 length equals 15 residues. DNA for the CDR3: TGTGCCAGCACCATTAGGACTACAGGGGGGACTGAAGCTTTCTTT. Amino acid sequence: CASTIRTTGGTEAFF.

V and J are TRBV7-2 and TRBJ1-1, with D tentatively TRBD1 (5 bases). Trimming shortened V by 0 bases and J by 4 bases, and 9 bases separated the two germline ends. This CDR3 comprises 14 residues. CDR1 and CDR2 (germline): SGHTA, FQGNSA. The CDR3: CASSLAQASTEAFF. The CDR3 nucleotides read TGTGCCAGCAGCTTAGCACAGGCCTCCACTGAAGCTTTCTTT.

The rearrangement uses TRBV11-3 and TRBJ2-5; the match to TRBD2 covers 10 bases. Trimming cost V 4 bases and J 3 bases; bases outside gene matches: 8. The germline gives CDR1 SGHNT, CDR2 YENEEA. This CDR3 region has 16 residues. The CDR3 region has the DNA TGTGCCAGCAGCTCAAGACTAGCGGGTGGGGAAGAGACCCAGTACTTC. The encoded protein is CASSSRLAGGEETQYF.

The V gene is TRBV3-1 (or the pseudogene TRBV3-2), the J gene TRBJ1-2; D remains unclear. The V end lost 0 bases, the J end lost 4 bases, and 9 bases lay between the germline ends. CDR1 is LGHDT, CDR2 YNNKEL, per germline (reference sequence). The CDR3 is 14 amino acids. The CDR3 spells CASSQETGFYGYTF. The CDR3 DNA follows: TGTGCCAGCAGCCAAGAAACGGGATTCTATGGCTACACCTTC.

The V call is TRBV19, the J call TRBJ2-1, with D possibly TRBD2 on 6 matching bases. There are 13 residues in the CDR3. Germline V gene data show CDR1 as LNHDA and CDR2 as SQIVND (reference sequence). Trimming removed 4 bases from V and 10 bases from J, with 14 bases in between. The CDR3 coding sequence is TGTGCCAGTAGTACAACCCGGGAGACAGAGCAGTTCTTC. Its translation is CASSTTRETEQFF.

This clone showed up just a few times. This chain joins TRBV5-1 and TRBJ2-7; 7 bases are shared with TRBD1. The CDR3 has 14 amino acids. V dropped 8 bases and J dropped 0; count of bases not matched to a gene: 8. CDR1 SGHRS and CDR2 YFSETQ come from the germline V gene. The CDR3 DNA follows: TGCGCCAGTACTAGGGACAGCCTCTCCTACGAGCAGTACTTC. The encoded protein is CASTRDSLSYEQYF.

This clone came up once. The rearrangement links TRBV28 to TRBJ1-3; D is perhaps TRBD1 (6 bases). Trimming took off 6 bases at V and 7 bases at J, with 13 bases between the two ends. This CDR3 is built from 13 residues. Germline V gene lookup returns CDR1 MDHEN and CDR2 SYDVKM. This CDR3 is CASRSTGGNTIYF. Written as DNA, the CDR3 is TGTGCCAGCAGGTCGACAGGTGGCAACACCATATATTTT.

V is TRBV11-2 and J is TRBJ2-3; TRBD2 matches at 14 bases. Germline V gives CDR1 SGHAT, CDR2 FQNNGV. V gave up 5 bases and J gave up 0 bases; unmatched junction bases: 7. CDR3 length: 18 amino acids. CDR3 residues: CASSLRLAGGSSTDTQYF. In DNA, the CDR3 is TGTGCCAGCAGCCTCAGACTAGCGGGAGGGTCTAGCACAGATACGCAGTATTTT.

This chain connects TRBV27 to TRBJ2-7, with D perhaps matching TRBD2 (6 bases). Trimming removed 6 bases at V and 0 bases at J, with 15 bases between. CDR3 length: 15 residues. In germline, CDR1 is MNHEY, CDR2 SMNVEV (reference sequence). Written as DNA, the CDR3 is TGTGCCAGCAGAAGAAGCGGGCTAGGCTCCTACGAGCAGTACTTC. It codes for CASRRSGLGSYEQYF.

The chain uses TRBV7-9 and TRBJ1-2; D is unresolved. CDR1 SEHNR and CDR2 FQNEAQ come from the germline V gene (reference sequence). The V end was cut by 4 bases, the J end by 0 bases, with 12 bases between. This CDR3 has 15 residues. This CDR3 is CASSSLQAANYGYTF. CDR3 sequence (DNA): TGTGCCAGCAGCTCTCTCCAGGCAGCTAACTATGGCTACACCTTC.

The chain is built from TRBV11-3 and TRBJ1-5, with a weak D call TRBD1 (5 bases). Germline loops: CDR1 SGHNT, CDR2 YENEEA. This CDR3 is built from 13 residues. V was clipped by 1 base and J by 6 bases, with 7 bases between them. The CDR3 nucleotides read TGTGCCAGCAGCTTAGGTGGGGCTCAGCCCCAGCATTTT. This translates into CASSLGGAQPQHF.

For this clone: Additional DNA sequences in this sample encode the identical CDR3. The chain links TRBV9 to TRBJ2-2; D is perhaps TRBD1 (5 bases). The CDR3 length is 15 residues. Germline lookup yields CDR1 SGDLS and CDR2 YYNGEE. V was clipped by 2 bases and J by 2 bases, with 10 bases between them. CDR3 DNA: TGTGCCAGCAGCGTTGGGCAGGGTAACACCGGGGAGCTGTTTTTT. It is translated as CASSVGQGNTGELFF.

This rearrangement joins TRBV11-2 to TRBJ1-2, with D hard to call. Germline CDR1 is SGHAT and CDR2 is FQNNGV. Trimming removed 5 bases from V and 7 bases from J, with 17 bases in between. This CDR3 comprises 14 residues. The CDR3 DNA sequence: TGTGCCAGCAGCCCCGAGGCAGCCACTATTGGCTACACCTTC. Translated, it gives CASSPEAATIGYTF.